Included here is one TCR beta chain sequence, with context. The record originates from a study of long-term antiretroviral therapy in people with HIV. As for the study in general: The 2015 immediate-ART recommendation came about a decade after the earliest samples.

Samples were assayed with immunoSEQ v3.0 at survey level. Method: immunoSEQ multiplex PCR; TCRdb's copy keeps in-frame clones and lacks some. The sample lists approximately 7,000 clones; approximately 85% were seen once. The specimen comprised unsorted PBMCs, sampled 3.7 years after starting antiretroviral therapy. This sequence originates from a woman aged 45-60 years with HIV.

The CDR3 spells CASSREAVGLFF. The CDR3 DNA is TGTGCCAGCAGCCGGGAGGCCGTCGGGCTGTTTTTT. J is TRBJ2-2 and V is TRBV5-6; 7 bases agree with TRBD2. This CDR3 has 12 residues. CDR1 SGHDT and CDR2 YYEEEE come from the germline V gene. V was clipped by 4 bases and J by 13 bases; unmatched bases: 7.